The present entry profiles one T cell receptor beta chain with its context. Sequenced by immunoSEQ multiplex PCR; TCRdb stores in-frame clones only, minus some. The repertoire holds fewer than 3,000 clones, with around 66% as singletons. These data are taken from a study of T cells in tumors after PD-1 blockade. In the study overall: Either cemiplimab 350 mg every 2 weeks or pembrolizumab 200 mg every 3 weeks was given.

Trimming stripped 0 bases from V and 1 base from J, with 13 bases between. In germline, CDR1 is LNHDA, CDR2 SQIVND (reference sequence). This CDR3 contains 16 residues. This sample's time point: first of two post-therapy site-matched biopsies approximately 8 weeks apart. This TCR came from a human donor with basal cell carcinoma. The sequencing used tumor tissue, collected after anti-PD-1 treatment. V and J are TRBV19 and TRBJ2-7, with a possible D match to TRBD1 (6 bases). CDR3 region: CASSIDKGHPSYEQYF. The CDR3 DNA reads TGTGCCAGTAGTATAGATAAGGGACACCCTTCCTACGAGCAGTACTTC.